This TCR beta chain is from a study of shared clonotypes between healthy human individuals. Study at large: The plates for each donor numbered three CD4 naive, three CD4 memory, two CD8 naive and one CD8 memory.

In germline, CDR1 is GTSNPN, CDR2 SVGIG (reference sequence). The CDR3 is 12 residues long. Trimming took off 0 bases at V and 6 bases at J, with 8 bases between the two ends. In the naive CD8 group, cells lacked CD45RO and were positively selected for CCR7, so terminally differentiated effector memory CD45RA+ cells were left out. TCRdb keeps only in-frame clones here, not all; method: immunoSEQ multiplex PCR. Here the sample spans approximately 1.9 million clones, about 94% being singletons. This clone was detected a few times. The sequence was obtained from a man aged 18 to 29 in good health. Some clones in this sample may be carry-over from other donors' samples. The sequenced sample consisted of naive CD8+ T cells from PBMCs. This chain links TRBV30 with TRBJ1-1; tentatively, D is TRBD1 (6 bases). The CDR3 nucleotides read TGTGCCTGGAGTGTAGGGACACCTGAAGCTTTCTTT. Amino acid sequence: CAWSVGTPEAFF.